The 14 T cell receptor beta chains below come from one sample, sequenced in a study of T-cell reconstitution after alpha-beta-depleted transplantation in children. Preparing the TCRbeta library involved the use of unique molecular identifiers. TCRdb reprocessed the PCR reads with MiXCR, giving one entry per CDR3 protein. Here the sample spans 500,000 to 600,000 distinct CDR3 sequences, 30% to 35% being singletons. This material consisted of PBMCs from the stem cell graft donor, taken from the stem cell graft. All receptors come from a human donor who donated a stem cell graft to a child with aplastic anemia.

V and J are TRBV7-2 and TRBJ1-2, with TRBD1 matching over 8 bases. Germline values: CDR1 SGHTA, CDR2 FQGNSA. After removal of 5 bases from V and 3 bases from J, the junction contained 5 bases not matched to a gene. The CDR3 length is 14 residues. In DNA form, the CDR3 reads TGTGCCAGCAGCCCTAAGGACAGGGACTATGGCTACACCTTC. Its translation is CASSPKDRDYGYTF.

The genes are TRBV11-2 and TRBJ2-7; 8 nucleotides line up with TRBD2. The CDR3 is 16 residues long. V trimming: 1 base; J trimming: 5 bases; junction bases outside the gene matches: 10. Germline V gene lookup returns CDR1 SGHAT and CDR2 FQNNGV. CDR3 in amino acids: CASSLGLAGRFHEQYF. In nucleotides, the CDR3 is TGTGCCAGCAGCTTAGGGTTAGCGGGACGTTTCCACGAGCAGTACTTC. Full variable domain (remainder filled in from reference TRBV11-2 and TRBJ2-7): EAGVAQSPRYKIIEKRQSVAFWCNPISGHATLYWYQQILGQGPKLLIQFQNNGVVDDSQLPKDRFSAERLKGVDSTLKIQPAKLEDSAVYLCASSLGLAGRFHEQYFGPGTRLTVT.

This chain connects TRBV7-9 to TRBJ2-7; 10 positions match TRBD1. Germline lookup yields CDR1 SEHNR and CDR2 FQNEAQ (reference sequence). The CDR3 length is 14 residues. After removal of 5 bases from V and 6 bases from J, the junction contained 7 bases not matched to a gene. In DNA, the CDR3 is TGTGCCAGCAGCCAGGACAGGGGGGCCTCCGAGCAGTACGTC. As protein: CASSQDRGASEQYV.

This chain links TRBV6-5 with TRBJ2-3; 11 positions agree with TRBD2. The CDR3 loop spans 18 amino acids. The V and J ends lost 2 bases and 6 bases, in that order; junction bases with no gene match: 13. Germline values: CDR1 MNHEY, CDR2 SVGAGI. CDR3 nucleotides: TGTGCCAGCAGTTACCCGGCCGGGACTAGCGGCGCTAAGGATACGCAGTATTTT. Protein product: CASSYPAGTSGAKDTQYF.

This clonotype appeared a few times. The V and J genes are TRBV5-1 and TRBJ1-1; D is uncertain. V lost 0 bases, J lost 4 bases, and 13 bases lay in between. The CDR3 has 15 residues. CDR1 and CDR2 (germline): SGHRS, YFSETQ. CDR3 DNA: TGCGCCAGCAGCTTGGTGAGGGTTGGAAGCACTGAAGCTTTCTTT. Its protein product is CASSLVRVGSTEAFF.

This clonotype has more than one count but fewer than ten. CDR3 sequence reads: CSARVRQGGPDTQYF. As DNA, the CDR3 is TGCAGTGCTAGAGTTCGGCAGGGGGGTCCAGATACGCAGTATTTT. The V and J genes are TRBV20-1 and TRBJ2-3; possibly TRBD1 for D (7 bases). Germline CDR1 DFQATT, CDR2 SNEGSKA (reference sequence). The CDR3 is 15 residues long. The germline V and J ends were trimmed by 1 base and 4 bases, with 15 bases remaining between them.

The rearrangement uses TRBV7-2 and TRBJ1-1; no firm D call. V gave up 3 bases and J gave up 2 bases, with 10 bases separating them. The CDR3 loop spans 14 amino acids. From germline, CDR1 is SGHTA and CDR2 FQGNSA. This CDR3 is CASSFRQDNTEAFF. CDR3 sequence (DNA): TGTGCCAGCAGCTTTCGGCAGGATAACACTGAAGCTTTCTTT.

The chain uses TRBV6-1 and TRBJ1-4; D uncertain. This CDR3 region has 14 residues. The germline gives CDR1 MNHNS, CDR2 SASEGT. Trimming left V 6 bases short and J 0 bases short, with 8 bases between. CDR3 region: CASRLTATNEKLFF. DNA of the CDR3: TGTGCCAGCAGGCTTACAGCAACTAATGAAAAACTGTTTTTT.

The DNA of the CDR3 is TGTGCCAGCATTGGGAACGGAAATGAAGCTTTCTTT. Protein product: CASIGNGNEAFF. The genes are TRBV7-9 and TRBJ1-1; D remains unclear. CDR3 size: 12 residues. The V end was cut by 7 bases, the J end by 7 bases, with 13 bases between. Germline V gives CDR1 SEHNR, CDR2 FQNEAQ (reference sequence). The full variable domain, with the rest looked up from reference TRBV7-9 and TRBJ1-1, is DTGVSQNPRHKITKRGQNVTFRCDPISEHNRLYWYRQTLGQGPEFLTYFQNEAQLEKSRLLSDRFSAERPKGSFSTLEIQRTEQGDSAMYLCASIGNGNEAFFGQGTRLTVV.

Written as DNA, the CDR3 is TGTGCCAGCAGTTTTGGACAGGCTAACAATCAGCCCCAGCATTTT. It specifies CASSFGQANNQPQHF. This chain links TRBV12-3 or TRBV12-4 with TRBJ1-5, with TRBD1 matching 7 bases. The CDR3 extends over 15 amino acids. J was trimmed by 3 bases and V by 3 bases; bases with no gene match: 5.

This clonotype showed up just a few times. The chain employs TRBV7-9 and TRBJ2-1, with a weak D call TRBD2 (5 bases). V lost 5 bases and J lost 0, with 11 bases in between. The CDR3 covers 15 residues. The germline V gene has CDR1 SEHNR and CDR2 FQNEAQ (reference sequence). CDR3 loop: CASSERTSSYNEQFF. The CDR3 DNA follows: TGTGCCAGCAGCGAGCGGACGAGCTCCTACAATGAGCAGTTCTTC.

This clonotype was seen a handful of times. V gene TRBV10-1 combines with J gene TRBJ2-2; 8 bases map to TRBD2. Trimming at V came to 6 bases and at J to 0 bases, leaving 3 bases not matched to a gene. From germline, CDR1 is WNHNN and CDR2 SYGVQD (reference sequence). The CDR3 is made up of 15 amino acids. Here the CDR3 reads CASSPTSANTGELFF. In DNA, the CDR3 is TGCGCCAGCAGCCCGACTAGCGCGAACACCGGGGAGCTGTTTTTT.

In its sample, this clonotype was seen a few times. This chain links TRBV20-1 with TRBJ2-6; 7 bases are a match to TRBD1. CDR3 length equals 14 residues. Per the germline V gene, CDR1 is DFQATT and CDR2 is SNEGSKA (reference sequence). V shed 5 bases and J 2 bases; nucleotides not matched to a gene: 3. This CDR3 reads CSASDRTGANVLTF. CDR3 nucleotides: TGCAGTGCTTCGGACAGGACTGGGGCCAACGTCCTGACTTTC.

This chain uses TRBV12-3 or TRBV12-4 with TRBJ1-5; 8 nucleotides match TRBD1. The V and J ends lost 2 bases and 1 base, in that order; junction bases with no gene match: 7. The CDR3 is 17 residues long. The CDR3 region has the DNA TGTGCCAGCAGTTTACAACAGGGGGGAATAAGCAATCAGCCCCAGCATTTT. It encodes CASSLQQGGISNQPQHF.